The 19 T cell receptor beta chains below were found in one sample sequenced in a study of prognosis after radiotherapy for stage I lung cancer. It was by two-round multiplex PCR that TCR beta CDR3 was amplified from genomic DNA. Primers specific to each TRBV and TRBJ gene drove first-round PCR. MiXCR was run by TCRdb on the multiplex PCR reads, yielding one entry per CDR3 protein. The data show 26,000 or so distinct CDR3 sequences, 30% seen once. This specimen was PBMCs, taken before or after stereotactic body radiation therapy (not recorded which). Receptors originate from a donor aged 50 or older with non-small cell lung cancer.

This clonotype was counted ten times or more. V and J are TRBV11-2 and TRBJ2-1; D is possibly TRBD2 (6 bases). CDR1 is SGHAT, CDR2 FQNNGV, per germline. This CDR3 region has 16 residues. V lost 3 bases and J 2 bases, leaving 14 bases between the germline ends. The CDR3 spells CASSFQPGGTYNEQFF. The DNA of the CDR3 is TGTGCCAGCAGCTTTCAGCCCGGGGGTACCTACAATGAGCAGTTCTTC.

With regard to this clonotype: A read error is the likely source, as a far larger clone sits one nucleotide away. V is TRBV6-6 and J is TRBJ1-2; D unresolved. V lost 0 bases and J 0 bases, leaving 14 bases between the germline ends. The germline gives CDR1 MNHNY, CDR2 SVGAGI (reference sequence). The length of the CDR3 is 17 residues. The CDR3 DNA reads as TGTGCCAGCAGTTACTCGGGGTTCGGGGTAACTAACTATGGCTACACCTTC. This codes for CASSYSGFGVTNYGYTF.

This clonotype has ten or more counts. The V call is TRBV5-4, the J call TRBJ2-7; D may match TRBD1 or TRBD2 (6 bases each). CDR3 length: 16 amino acids. V was clipped by 4 bases and J by 4 bases, with 21 bases between them. Per germline, CDR1 SGHNT and CDR2 YYREEE (reference sequence). CDR3 in DNA: TGTGCCAGCAGCACCCGTGGAGGGGGGCATGGTTACGAGCAGTACTTC. Encoded protein: CASSTRGGGHGYEQYF.

As regards this clonotype: The missing conserved phenylalanine or tryptophan at the end of this CDR3 makes a read error likely. CDR3 amino acids: CASSPGFAREKTQYL. The CDR3 region has the DNA TGTGCCAGCTCACCAGGATTTGCCAGGGAGAAGACCCAGTACCTC. The genes are TRBV18 and TRBJ2-5, with D tentatively TRBD1 or TRBD2 (5 bases each). Germline values: CDR1 KGHSH, CDR2 LQKENI. The CDR3 consists of 15 residues. The germline V and J ends were trimmed by 2 bases and 6 bases, with 16 bases remaining between them.

This clonotype showed up many times. J is TRBJ2-2 and V is TRBV2, with a tentative D call TRBD1 (6 bases). This CDR3 region has 15 residues. Deletions cut 6 bases from V and 6 bases from J, with 17 bases between. Germline V gene lookup returns CDR1 SNHLY and CDR2 FYNNEI. The CDR3 spells CASRNRVRTSGELFF. CDR3 nucleotide sequence: TGTGCCAGCAGGAACAGGGTGCGCACCTCCGGGGAGCTGTTTTTT.

The chain employs TRBV5-1 and TRBJ2-1, with D possibly being TRBD2 (6 bases). CDR3 length equals 15 residues. Trimming left V 4 bases short and J 1 base short, with 12 bases between. The germline V gene has CDR1 SGHRS and CDR2 YFSETQ. The CDR3 DNA sequence: TGCGCCAGCAGCCCCTCCGGGAGTTCCTACAATGAGCAGTTCTTC. Protein product: CASSPSGSSYNEQFF. Full variable domain (rest looked up from reference TRBV5-1 and TRBJ2-1): KAGVTQTPRYLIKTRGQQVTLSCSPISGHRSVSWYQQTPGQGLQFLFEYFSETQRNKGNFPGRFSGRQFSNSRSEMNVSTLELGDSALYLCASSPSGSSYNEQFFGPGTRLTVL.

This clonotype came up many times. The chain has TRBV6-1 and TRBJ2-2; no firm D call. V was pared by 2 bases and J by 1 base, with 8 bases between. This CDR3 contains 15 residues. Per the germline V gene, CDR1 is MNHNS and CDR2 is SASEGT. The CDR3 nucleotides read TGTGCCAGCAGTGAAAGGCCAGAGAACACCGGGGAGCTGTTTTTT. It is translated as CASSERPENTGELFF.

This clonotype was seen ten or more times. In nucleotides, the CDR3 is TGTGCCAGCAGTATCCACAGGGGAGATAGCAATCAGCCCCAGCATTTT. It translates to CASSIHRGDSNQPQHF. J is TRBJ1-5 and V is TRBV12-3 or TRBV12-4; 7 bases fit TRBD1. This CDR3 comprises 16 residues. V lost 5 bases to trimming and J lost 0 bases; unmatched junction nucleotides: 7.

This clonotype was recorded many times. The rearrangement uses TRBV2 and TRBJ2-7; 11 positions match TRBD2. Germline trimming cut 2 bases from V and 0 bases from J; bases unmatched to any gene: 6. The CDR3 has 17 residues. Germline loops: CDR1 SNHLY, CDR2 FYNNEI. CDR3 in DNA: TGTGCCAGCAGTGAACTCCGACTAGCGGGAAGCTCCTACGAGCAGTACTTC. Protein: CASSELRLAGSSYEQYF.

This clonotype was recorded many times. This sequence joins TRBV5-1 and TRBJ1-4, with D hard to call. Germline-derived CDR1 and CDR2 are SGHRS and YFSETQ. This CDR3 contains 13 residues. With 4 bases removed from V and 8 bases from J, the gap between germline ends came to 12 bases. CDR3 amino acids: CASSVAPAEKLFF. As DNA, the CDR3 is TGCGCCAGCAGCGTAGCCCCGGCCGAAAAACTGTTTTTT.

About this clonotype: A far larger clone is one base from this, pointing to a likely read error. This chain joins TRBV6-9 and TRBJ1-2; 8 bases are a match to TRBD1. The J segment lost 6 bases and the V segment lost 11 bases, leaving 20 bases of the junction unmatched. Germline values: CDR1 MNHGY, CDR2 SVAAGI. The CDR3 is 16 residues long. CDR3 nucleotides: TGTGCCTGCACCAACTCGCCGCCAGGGGGCCTTGATGGCTACACCTTC. As protein: CACTNSPPGGLDGYTF.

This clonotype was seen only a few times. The chain links TRBV9 to TRBJ2-1; D not certain. Germline CDR1 and CDR2: SGDLS and YYNGEE. V gave up 7 bases and J gave up 2 bases, with 13 bases separating them. CDR3 length equals 14 residues. Here the CDR3 reads CASGWGSAYNEQFF. The CDR3 DNA follows: TGTGCCAGCGGTTGGGGTTCCGCCTACAATGAGCAGTTCTTC. Drawing the rest from reference TRBV9 and TRBJ2-1, the complete variable domain is DSGVTQTPKHLITATGQRVTLRCSPRSGDLSVYWYQQSLDQGLQFLIQYYNGEERAKGNILERFSAQQFPDLHSELNLSSLELGDSALYFCASGWGSAYNEQFFGPGTRLTVL.

The gene calls are TRBV11-3 and TRBJ2-7; TRBD2 might be the D (5 bases). Per germline, CDR1 SGHNT and CDR2 YENEEA. V was pared by 5 bases and J by 4 bases, with 18 bases between. CDR3 size: 15 residues. This chain's CDR3 is CASSPLDSVGYEQYF. In DNA form, the CDR3 reads TGTGCCAGCAGCCCATTGGACTCGGTCGGGTACGAGCAGTACTTC.

To note about this clonotype: A much bigger clone sits one base away, suggesting this may be a read error. This chain joins TRBV11-1 and TRBJ2-3, with a possible D match to TRBD1 (5 bases). Trimming cost V 7 bases and J 11 bases, with 16 bases left between them. This CDR3 is built from 12 residues. CDR1 and CDR2 (germline): SGHAT, FQDESV (reference sequence). The CDR3 loop reads CASNFDSHMQYF. CDR3 sequence (DNA): TGTGCCAGCAATTTCGACAGCCATATGCAGTATTTT.

This clonotype was seen at least ten times. The genes are TRBV5-1 and TRBJ2-5; maybe TRBD1 (7 bases). V lost 5 bases and J 2 bases, leaving 19 bases between the germline ends. The CDR3 has 16 amino acids. Germline values: CDR1 SGHRS, CDR2 YFSETQ. The CDR3 is CASRRAQGGTQETQYF. The CDR3 coding sequence is TGCGCCAGCAGGAGGGCCCAGGGGGGAACGCAAGAGACCCAGTACTTC.

Notes on this clonotype: The CDR3 end shows no conserved phenylalanine or tryptophan, and so a read error is likely. The chain carries TRBV25-1 and TRBJ2-1; 11 bases match TRBD2. Germline V CDR1 and CDR2: MGHDK, SYGVNS. Trimming took 2 bases from V and 8 from J; bases not matched to a gene: 5. CDR3 length: 15 amino acids. The CDR3 DNA follows: TGTGCCAGCAGTGAAAGTAGCGGGAGGGCCGATGAGCAGTTCTTG. Its protein product is CASSESSGRADEQFL.

This clonotype came up many times. The chain combines TRBV6-1 with TRBJ2-7; tentative D call: TRBD1 (7 bases). The CDR3 has 15 residues. CDR1 is MNHNS and CDR2 is SASEGT in the germline V gene. Deletions cut 6 bases from V and 2 bases from J, with 17 bases between. The DNA for the CDR3 is TGTGCCAGCAGGCGCGGGACAGTTGGAACCTACGAGCAGTACTTC. Its protein product is CASRRGTVGTYEQYF.

This clonotype was detected ten times or more. The CDR3 loop is CASSLSGTSGGPDTQYF. CDR3 DNA: TGTGCCAGCAGCTTATCTGGGACTAGCGGGGGGCCAGATACGCAGTATTTT. The chain has TRBV7-3 and TRBJ2-3; 15 bases align to TRBD2. J gave up 4 bases and V 2 bases, and 4 bases lay outside the gene matches. CDR1 and CDR2 (germline): SGHTA, FQGTGA. The CDR3 has 17 amino acids.

CDR3 in DNA: TGTGCCAGCAGCTCGTGGACTAGCGTGGTCGCCGGGGAGCTGTTTTTT. Translating gives CASSSWTSVVAGELFF. The genes are TRBV7-8 and TRBJ2-2, with 9 bases fitting TRBD2. The V segment lost 4 bases and the J segment 6 bases; nucleotides outside the gene matches: 9. This CDR3 has 16 residues. Per the germline V gene, CDR1 is SGHVS and CDR2 is FQNEAQ.